This T cell receptor beta chain was obtained from a study of technical replicates of blood from a few donors. Profiled with immunoSEQ multiplex PCR; TCRdb holds only in-frame clones, not every one. The sample shows approximately 70,000 clones, over 85% of them seen only once. V lost 0 bases and J 2 bases, leaving 9 bases between the germline ends. Germline V gene data show CDR1 as KGHSH and CDR2 as LQKENI. The length of the CDR3 is 15 residues. This sequence was found in a human donor in good health. The V call is TRBV18, the J call TRBJ2-3; D is possibly TRBD2 (5 bases). Sequenced material: T cells isolated from PBMCs. The CDR3 coding sequence is TGTGCCAGCTCACCACCACTAGGAGACACAGATACGCAGTATTTT. Its translation: CASSPPLGDTDTQYF.